The subject of this entry is one T cell receptor beta chain. This clonotype has a count of ten or more. What this receptor recognizes is not known. It has no much larger one-base neighbor in the sample; base qualities were not kept. This sample is part of a study of T-cell reconstitution after alpha-beta-depleted transplantation in children (dated by TCRdb to the mid-2010s). About the full investigation: The study quantitatively tracked T-cell immune reconstitution after TCRalphabeta/CD19-depleted allogeneic hematopoietic cell transplantation in children using TCR repertoire profiling. Results the study describes overall, beyond this receptor: Over the following months the frequencies of hyperexpanded clones went down, and after one year T-cell counts and TCRbeta diversity were mostly credited to newly produced T cells. In some patients, the high TCRbeta diversity seen at day 60 was put down to recipient T cells and intrathymic progenitors that had survived conditioning. The apparently early recovery of alphabetaT-cell counts about two months after transplant reportedly depended on only several hundred rapidly expanded clones that came from non-depleted graft cells.

Counted from cysteine to phenylalanine, this CDR3 has 13 amino acids. Only the CDR3 part of the read is kept: 39 bases, read in frame from the first base. A distance of 13 bases separates the germline ends of V and J, which lose 8 bases and 5 bases respectively. The treatment or condition label for this specimen denotes: allogeneic hematopoietic cell transplantation with graft depleted of TCRalphabeta T cells and CD19 B cells. The transplant recipients were children given TCRalphabeta/CD19-depleted allogeneic hematopoietic cell grafts. The library was generated by PCR. Data came from an Illumina HiSeq 2500. To normalize quantification of the TCRbeta repertoire, the TCR libraries were built with molecular barcoding that relied on unique molecular identifiers. TCRdb reworked the public reads: Q25 trimming with fastp, MiXCR clone assembly, productive beta chains retained. Under each unique CDR3 protein, matching rows form one entry showing the most common genes and DNA. The sample yields over 200,000 distinct CDR3 sequences; about a tenth were counted once. The top ten clonotypes cover 25% to 30% of the sample.

This chain joins TRBV12-3 or TRBV12-4 to TRBJ1-5, with no reliable assignment of the D segment. The receptor was isolated from a child under two years old with acute myeloid leukemia, due to receive a stem cell transplant. The source was PBMCs, collected before TCRalphabeta/CD19-depleted stem cell transplant. The nucleotide sequence is TGTGCCAGCTCCCTGAGAGGTGATCAGCCCCAGCATTTT. Its amino acids are CASSLRGDQPQHF.